This TCR beta chain was sequenced for a study of breast tumors, draining lymph nodes, adjacent tissues. Notes on the study in general: The data were judged consistent with most tumor T cells coming from lymph node and expanding in tumor.

Breast cancer patients provided tissue from their axillary draining lymph nodes. Worth noting for this clonotype: What it binds is not known.

TCRdb used MiXCR to reprocess the multiplex PCR reads, holding one entry per CDR3 protein. The sample has some 170,000 distinct CDR3 sequences; around 33% are singletons. The source material was axillary lymph node tissue. This TCR derives from a female donor with breast cancer. Some clones in this sample may be carry-over from other donors' samples.

CDR3 sequence (DNA): TGTGCCAGCAGTGGGGGACAGGGGGCCAGGGTCTCCTACAATGAGCAGTTCTTC. This gives the protein CASSGGQGARVSYNEQFF. This sequence joins TRBV25-1 and TRBJ2-1; 12 bases are a match to TRBD1. This CDR3 has 18 residues. The V segment lost 4 bases and the J segment 0 bases; nucleotides outside the gene matches: 7. Germline loops: CDR1 MGHDK, CDR2 SYGVNS.